Detailed here is one T cell receptor beta chain. It was healthy bone marrow donors who served as donors. These data come from a study of cytomegalovirus exposure and HLA in healthy donors. Vbeta (60) and Jbeta (13) primers were used in the PCR. Sequencing used immunoSEQ multiplex PCR; TCRdb keeps in-frame clones, though not all of them. The sample yields under 200,000 clones, around four fifths seen once. J gave up 9 bases and V 4 bases, and 10 bases lay outside the gene matches. Germline V gene sequence: CDR1 PRHDT, CDR2 FYEKMQ (reference sequence). The CDR3 loop spans 15 amino acids. The sample consisted of PBMCs. The V gene is TRBV13, the J gene TRBJ2-1; 9 bases agree with TRBD1. The receptor's source is a man aged 25 to 45 in good health and CMV-seronegative. CDR3 DNA sequence: TGTGCCAGCAGCTCCGAGGGACAGGGATTCACTGAGCAGTTCTTC. It yields the protein CASSSEGQGFTEQFF. Using reference TRBV13 and TRBJ2-1 for the parts outside the CDR3, the full variable domain is AAGVIQSPRHLIKEKRETATLKCYPIPRHDTVYWYQQGPGQDPQFLISFYEKMQSDKGSIPDRFSAQQFSDYHSELNMSSLELGDSALYFCASSSEGQGFTEQFFGPGTRLTVL.